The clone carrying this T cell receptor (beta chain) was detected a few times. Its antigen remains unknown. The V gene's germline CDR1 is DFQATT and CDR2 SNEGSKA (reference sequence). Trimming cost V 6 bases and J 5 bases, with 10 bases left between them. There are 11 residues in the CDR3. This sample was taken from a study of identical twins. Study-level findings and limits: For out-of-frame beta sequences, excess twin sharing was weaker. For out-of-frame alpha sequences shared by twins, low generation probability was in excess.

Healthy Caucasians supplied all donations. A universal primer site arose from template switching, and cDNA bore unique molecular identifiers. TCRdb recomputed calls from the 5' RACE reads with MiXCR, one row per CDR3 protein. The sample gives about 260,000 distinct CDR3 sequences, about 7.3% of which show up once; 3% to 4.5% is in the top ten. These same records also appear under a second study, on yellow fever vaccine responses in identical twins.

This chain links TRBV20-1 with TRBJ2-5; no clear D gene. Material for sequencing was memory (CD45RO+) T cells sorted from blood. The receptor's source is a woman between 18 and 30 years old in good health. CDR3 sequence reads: CSASAGETQYF. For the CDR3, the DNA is TGCAGTGCCAGCGCCGGGGAGACCCAGTACTTC.